The rows below give T cell receptor beta chains drawn from one sample of a study of T-cell reconstitution after alpha-beta-depleted transplantation in children. TCRdb analysed the PCR reads with MiXCR anew, one entry per CDR3 protein. The table includes roughly 670,000 distinct CDR3 sequences, around 14% detected once. The source was PBMCs, collected before TCRalphabeta/CD19-depleted stem cell transplant. The source of these receptors is a girl aged 2-10 years with congenital amegakaryocytic thrombocytopenia, due to receive a stem cell transplant. Both conserved end residues are part of each CDR3. The order of the fields is J gene, D gene, V gene, clone size, CDR3 protein, CDR3 DNA. D genes are given only for firm matches. Only some rows state a clone size, as once, few, many or a class for expanded clones.

j_gene: TRBJ2-1; d_gene: TRBD2; v_gene: TRBV7-2; abundance: many; CDR3aa: CASSLGTSGTEQFF; CDR3nt: TGTGCCAGCAGCTTAGGGACTAGCGGAACTGAGCAGTTCTTC
j_gene: TRBJ2-2; d_gene: TRBD1; v_gene: TRBV5-1; abundance: -; CDR3aa: CASGGADRVGTGELFF; CDR3nt: TGCGCCAGCGGCGGTGCGGACAGGGTTGGCACCGGGGAGCTGTTTTTT
j_gene: TRBJ2-1; d_gene: -; v_gene: TRBV5-1; abundance: -; CDR3aa: CASSPQGGALEQFF; CDR3nt: TGCGCCAGCAGCCCGCAGGGGGGGGCCCTGGAGCAGTTCTTC
j_gene: TRBJ1-2; d_gene: -; v_gene: TRBV30; abundance: few; CDR3aa: CAWRSGVYGYTF; CDR3nt: TGTGCCTGGAGGAGTGGAGTCTATGGCTACACCTTC
j_gene: TRBJ2-1; d_gene: -; v_gene: TRBV20-1; abundance: many; CDR3aa: CSAIGGMSYNEQFF; CDR3nt: TGCAGTGCTATCGGCGGGATGTCGTACAATGAGCAGTTCTTC
j_gene: TRBJ2-5; d_gene: -; v_gene: TRBV20-1; abundance: many; CDR3aa: CSARDRRAGDETQYF; CDR3nt: TGCAGTGCTAGAGATAGGCGGGCAGGGGATGAGACCCAGTACTTC
j_gene: TRBJ2-3; d_gene: TRBD2; v_gene: TRBV4-1; abundance: -; CDR3aa: CASSQGLAGEADTQYF; CDR3nt: TGCGCCAGCAGCCAAGGGCTAGCGGGAGAAGCAGATACGCAGTATTTT
j_gene: TRBJ2-3; d_gene: -; v_gene: TRBV10-3; abundance: many; CDR3aa: CAIKLEGADTQYF; CDR3nt: TGTGCCATCAAACTCGAGGGTGCAGATACGCAGTATTTT
j_gene: TRBJ2-7; d_gene: -; v_gene: TRBV10-2; abundance: -; CDR3aa: CASRPDGYEQYF; CDR3nt: TGCGCCAGCAGGCCAGACGGCTACGAGCAGTACTTC
j_gene: TRBJ2-1; d_gene: TRBD1; v_gene: TRBV29-1; abundance: many; CDR3aa: CSVDLTGTAYNEQFF; CDR3nt: TGCAGCGTTGATTTGACCGGGACAGCTTACAATGAGCAGTTCTTC
j_gene: TRBJ2-1; d_gene: -; v_gene: TRBV4-2; abundance: few; CDR3aa: CASSQEGPLAAANNEQFF; CDR3nt: TGTGCCAGCAGCCAAGAAGGGCCGCTTGCCGCAGCGAACAATGAGCAGTTCTTC
j_gene: TRBJ1-1; d_gene: TRBD1; v_gene: TRBV6-1; abundance: many; CDR3aa: CASSIPNRGLGTEAFF; CDR3nt: TGTGCCAGCAGCATACCGAACAGGGGGTTGGGCACTGAAGCTTTCTTT
j_gene: TRBJ2-1; d_gene: TRBD1; v_gene: TRBV9; abundance: few; CDR3aa: CASSAPTGGEQFF; CDR3nt: TGTGCCAGCAGCGCACCGACAGGGGGTGAGCAGTTCTTC
j_gene: TRBJ2-6; d_gene: TRBD2; v_gene: TRBV6-5; abundance: few; CDR3aa: CASSYSVGGVSSGANVLTF; CDR3nt: TGTGCCAGCAGTTACTCGGTGGGGGGGGTTAGCTCTGGGGCCAACGTCCTGACTTTC
j_gene: TRBJ2-1; d_gene: -; v_gene: TRBV6-6; abundance: many; CDR3aa: CASSYSAAEQFF; CDR3nt: TGTGCCAGCAGTTACTCAGCAGCGGAGCAGTTCTTC
j_gene: TRBJ2-3; d_gene: -; v_gene: TRBV20-1; abundance: few; CDR3aa: CSASFDFTDTQYF; CDR3nt: TGCAGTGCTAGTTTCGACTTCACAGATACGCAGTATTTT
j_gene: TRBJ2-5; d_gene: -; v_gene: TRBV2; abundance: -; CDR3aa: CASSDSGGRETQYF; CDR3nt: TGTGCCAGCAGCGACAGTGGGGGCAGAGAGACCCAGTACTTC
j_gene: TRBJ2-5; d_gene: TRBD1; v_gene: TRBV5-1; abundance: -; CDR3aa: CASSSVTGGRETQYF; CDR3nt: TGCGCCAGCAGCTCGGTTACAGGGGGCCGGGAGACCCAGTACTTC
j_gene: TRBJ2-5; d_gene: -; v_gene: TRBV20-1; abundance: few; CDR3aa: CSALKAARDETQYF; CDR3nt: TGCAGTGCTCTGAAAGCGGCGAGGGACGAGACCCAGTACTTC
j_gene: TRBJ2-3; d_gene: TRBD2; v_gene: TRBV7-9; abundance: -; CDR3aa: CASSLSSGVTDTQYF; CDR3nt: TGTGCCAGCAGCTTAAGTAGCGGGGTCACAGATACGCAGTATTTT
j_gene: TRBJ1-1; d_gene: TRBD1; v_gene: TRBV7-9; abundance: -; CDR3aa: CASRNDRGVTTEAFF; CDR3nt: TGTGCCAGCAGAAATGACAGGGGCGTGACCACTGAAGCTTTCTTT
j_gene: TRBJ2-2; d_gene: -; v_gene: TRBV20-1; abundance: many; CDR3aa: CSARVGLPGELFF; CDR3nt: TGCAGTGCTAGAGTCGGTTTACCGGGGGAGCTGTTTTTT
j_gene: TRBJ2-3; d_gene: -; v_gene: TRBV20-1; abundance: -; CDR3aa: CSATTGWARGSTDTQYF; CDR3nt: TGCAGTGCTACTACAGGATGGGCCAGGGGAAGCACAGATACGCAGTATTTT
j_gene: TRBJ1-1; d_gene: -; v_gene: TRBV5-1; abundance: many; CDR3aa: CASSLEGVRPEAFF; CDR3nt: TGCGCCAGCAGCTTGGAGGGGGTTCGCCCTGAAGCTTTCTTT
j_gene: TRBJ2-7; d_gene: TRBD1; v_gene: TRBV25-1; abundance: -; CDR3aa: CASSEWDSQNF; CDR3nt: TGTGCCAGCAGTGAATGGGACAGTCAGAACTTC
j_gene: TRBJ2-5; d_gene: TRBD2; v_gene: TRBV5-1; abundance: -; CDR3aa: CASSPPGLAGVRETQYF; CDR3nt: TGCGCCAGCAGCCCCCCCGGACTAGCGGGAGTGCGGGAGACCCAGTACTTC
j_gene: TRBJ2-7; d_gene: TRBD2; v_gene: TRBV7-6; abundance: -; CDR3aa: CASSSREGLGVGEQYF; CDR3nt: TGTGCCAGCAGCTCACGGGAGGGGCTGGGGGTAGGAGAGCAGTACTTC
j_gene: TRBJ2-1; d_gene: TRBD2; v_gene: TRBV29-1; abundance: -; CDR3aa: CSVDRASGGNEQFF; CDR3nt: TGCAGCGTTGACCGCGCTAGCGGGGGCAATGAGCAGTTCTTC
j_gene: TRBJ2-3; d_gene: -; v_gene: TRBV18; abundance: few; CDR3aa: CASSLPGRGTDTQYF; CDR3nt: TGTGCCAGCTCATTGCCGGGACGGGGAACAGATACGCAGTATTTT